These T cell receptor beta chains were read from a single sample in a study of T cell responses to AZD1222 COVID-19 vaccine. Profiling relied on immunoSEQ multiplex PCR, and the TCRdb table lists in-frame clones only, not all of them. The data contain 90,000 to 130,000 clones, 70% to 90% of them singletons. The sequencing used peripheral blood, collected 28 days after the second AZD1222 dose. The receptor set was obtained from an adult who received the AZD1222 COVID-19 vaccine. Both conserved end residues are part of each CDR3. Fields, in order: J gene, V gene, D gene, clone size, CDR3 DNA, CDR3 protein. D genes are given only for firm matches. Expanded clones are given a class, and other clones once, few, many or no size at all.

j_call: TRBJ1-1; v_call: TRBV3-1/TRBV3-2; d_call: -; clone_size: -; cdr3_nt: TGTGCCAGCAGCCCTTGGGGCAGGTGGAAAAACACTGAAGCTTTCTTT; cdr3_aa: CASSPWGRWKNTEAFF
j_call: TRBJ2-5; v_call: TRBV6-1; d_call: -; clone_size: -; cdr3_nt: TGTGCCAGCAGTGTTTTCGGAGAGCGAGTCCAAGAGACCCAGTACTTC; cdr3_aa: CASSVFGERVQETQYF
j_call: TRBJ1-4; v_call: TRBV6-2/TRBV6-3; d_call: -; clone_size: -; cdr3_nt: TGTGCCAGCAGTGTCCTAACCGGTTCGAGGCTGTTTTTT; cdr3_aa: CASSVLTGSRLFF
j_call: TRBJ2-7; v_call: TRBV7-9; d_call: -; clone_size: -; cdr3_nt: TGTGCCAGCAGCCGAAACCCGGGGGAAAACTACGAGCAGTACTTC; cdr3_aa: CASSRNPGENYEQYF
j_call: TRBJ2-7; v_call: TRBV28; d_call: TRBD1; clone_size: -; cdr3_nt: TGTGCCAGCAGACAACAGGGGCCTACCTACGAGCAGTACTTC; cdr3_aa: CASRQQGPTYEQYF
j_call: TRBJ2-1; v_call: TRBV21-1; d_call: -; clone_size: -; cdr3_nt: TGTGCCAGCAGCGCCCCAGCGGGTCGGAATGAGCAGTTCTTC; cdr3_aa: CASSAPAGRNEQFF
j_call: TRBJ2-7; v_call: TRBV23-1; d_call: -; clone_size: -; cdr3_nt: TGCGCCAGCAGTCTGGAGAGAAATCTCTCCTACGAGCAGTACTTC; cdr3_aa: CASSLERNLSYEQYF
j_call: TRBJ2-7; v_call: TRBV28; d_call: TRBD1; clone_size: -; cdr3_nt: TGTGCCAGCAGCCAACCGGGACAGGGACCTTACGAGCAGTACTTC; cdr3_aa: CASSQPGQGPYEQYF
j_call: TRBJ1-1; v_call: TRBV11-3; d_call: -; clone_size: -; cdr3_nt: TGTGCCAGCAGAGCTCGACAGGCGAACACTGAAGCTTTCTTT; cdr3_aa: CASRARQANTEAFF
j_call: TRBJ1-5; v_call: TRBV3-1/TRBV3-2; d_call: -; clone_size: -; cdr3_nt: TGTGCCAGCAGCCACGCAACTGGGGTGCAGCCCCAGCATTTT; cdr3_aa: CASSHATGVQPQHF
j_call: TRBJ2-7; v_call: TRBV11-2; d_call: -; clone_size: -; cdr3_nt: TGTGCCAGCAGCATAGACGGTTCCTACGAGCAGTACTTC; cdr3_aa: CASSIDGSYEQYF
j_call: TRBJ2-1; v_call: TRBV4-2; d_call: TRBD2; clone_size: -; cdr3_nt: TGTGCCAGCAGCCAAGATCACACTAGCGGGGTAGTCACTGAGCAGTTCTTC; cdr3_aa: CASSQDHTSGVVTEQFF
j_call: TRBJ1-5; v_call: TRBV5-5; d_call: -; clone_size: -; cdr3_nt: TGTGCCAGCAGCTTGGATGCGGGGCCCCAGCATTTT; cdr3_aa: CASSLDAGPQHF
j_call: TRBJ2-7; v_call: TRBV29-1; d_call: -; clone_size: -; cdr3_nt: TGCAGCGCCACCTTTCCAGGGGGGAGCCTCTACGAGCAGTACTTC; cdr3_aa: CSATFPGGSLYEQYF
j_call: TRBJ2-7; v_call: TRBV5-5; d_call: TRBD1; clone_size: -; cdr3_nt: TGTGCCAGCAGCGTCGGGACAGATACCTACGAGCAGTACTTC; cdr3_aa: CASSVGTDTYEQYF
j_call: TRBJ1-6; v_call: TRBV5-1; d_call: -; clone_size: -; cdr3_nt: TGCGCCAGCAGCTTGGAGTCGGGGCTGAATTCACCCCTCCACTTT; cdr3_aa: CASSLESGLNSPLHF
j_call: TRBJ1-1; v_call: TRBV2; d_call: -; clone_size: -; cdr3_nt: TGTGCCAGCAGTGAGATAGGGTTCGGCGCTGAAGCTTTCTTT; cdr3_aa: CASSEIGFGAEAFF
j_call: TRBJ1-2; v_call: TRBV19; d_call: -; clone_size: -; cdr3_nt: TGTGCCAGTAGTCAACGCTATGGCTACACCTTC; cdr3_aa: CASSQRYGYTF
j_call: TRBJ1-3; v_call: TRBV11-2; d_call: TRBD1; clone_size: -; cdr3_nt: TGTGCCAGCAGCACAGGGGGCAAGGGTTCTGGAAACACCATATATTTT; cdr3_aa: CASSTGGKGSGNTIYF
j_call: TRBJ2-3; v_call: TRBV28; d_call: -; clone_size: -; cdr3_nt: TGTGCCAGCAGTTCAGGGGAGCCGTATACGCAGTATTTT; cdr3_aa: CASSSGEPYTQYF
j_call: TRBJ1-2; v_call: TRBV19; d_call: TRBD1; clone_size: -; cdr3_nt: TGTGCCAGTAGTCGACAGGGGGAGTATTATGGCTACACCTTC; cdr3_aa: CASSRQGEYYGYTF
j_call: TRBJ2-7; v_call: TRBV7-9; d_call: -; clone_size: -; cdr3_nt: TGTGCCAGCAGCCCTACAGGGCCCTACGAGCAGTACTTC; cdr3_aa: CASSPTGPYEQYF
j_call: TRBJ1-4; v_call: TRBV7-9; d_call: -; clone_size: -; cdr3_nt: TGTGCCAGCAGCTTAGCATTCGGGCAGGGTGAGGGTGAAAAACTGTTTTTT; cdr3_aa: CASSLAFGQGEGEKLFF
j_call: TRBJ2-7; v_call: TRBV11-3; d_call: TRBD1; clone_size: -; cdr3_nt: TGTGCCAGCAGCTTGGACAGGGGGCCGTTCGAGCAGTACTTC; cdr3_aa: CASSLDRGPFEQYF
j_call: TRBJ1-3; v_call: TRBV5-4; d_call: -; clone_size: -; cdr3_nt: TGTGCCAGCAGGGGGACAATGGGGGACACCATATATTTT; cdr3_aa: CASRGTMGDTIYF
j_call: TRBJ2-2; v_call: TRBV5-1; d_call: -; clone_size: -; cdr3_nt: TGCGCCAGCAGCTGGGGGACTGTTCAATACACCGGGGAGCTGTTTTTT; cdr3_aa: CASSWGTVQYTGELFF
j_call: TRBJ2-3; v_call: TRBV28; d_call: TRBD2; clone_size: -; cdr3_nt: TGTGCCAGCAGTTTCCAACTAGCGGGTTTTTCAGATACGCAGTATTTT; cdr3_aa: CASSFQLAGFSDTQYF
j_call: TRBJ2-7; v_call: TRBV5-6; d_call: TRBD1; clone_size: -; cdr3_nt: TGTGCCAGCAGCGGGACAGGAAACGAGCAGTACTTC; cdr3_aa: CASSGTGNEQYF
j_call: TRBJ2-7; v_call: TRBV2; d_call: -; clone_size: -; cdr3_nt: TGTGCCAGCAGGGGGGATTCGAGCTCCTACGAGCAGTACTTC; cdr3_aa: CASRGDSSSYEQYF
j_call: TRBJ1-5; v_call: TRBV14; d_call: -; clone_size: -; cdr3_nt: TGTGCCAGCAGCCAAGTAGGTCAGCCCCAGCATTTT; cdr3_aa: CASSQVGQPQHF
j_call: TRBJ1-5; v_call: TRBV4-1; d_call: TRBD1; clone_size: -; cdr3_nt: TGCGCCAGCAGCCAAACGGACAGGGGGAGCAATCAGCCCCAGCATTTT; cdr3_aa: CASSQTDRGSNQPQHF
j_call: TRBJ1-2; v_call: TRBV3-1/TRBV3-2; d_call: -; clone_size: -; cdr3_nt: TGTGCCAGCAGCCAAGGGGTGGTGCAGGGATCTAACTATGGCTACACCTTC; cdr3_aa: CASSQGVVQGSNYGYTF
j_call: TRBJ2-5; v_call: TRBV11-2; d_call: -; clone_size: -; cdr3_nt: TGTGCCAGCACGGAGGTGGGGATCGTTGAGACCCAGTACTTC; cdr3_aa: CASTEVGIVETQYF
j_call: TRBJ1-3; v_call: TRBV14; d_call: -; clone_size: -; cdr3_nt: TGTGCCAGCAGCCCATTATCTGGAAACACCATATATTTT; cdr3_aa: CASSPLSGNTIYF
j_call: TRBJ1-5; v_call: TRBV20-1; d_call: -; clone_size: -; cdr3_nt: TGCAGTGCTAGTCGGTGGGGCAGCCGCAGCCGTAATCAGCCCCAGCATTTT; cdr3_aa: CSASRWGSRSRNQPQHF
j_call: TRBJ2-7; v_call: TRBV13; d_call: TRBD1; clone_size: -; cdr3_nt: TGTGCCAGCAGCCCGGGACAGGCCTACGAGCAGTACTTC; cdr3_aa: CASSPGQAYEQYF
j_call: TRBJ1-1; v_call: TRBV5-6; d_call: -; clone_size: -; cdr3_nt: TGTGCCAGCAGCCGGCTGACTGGTGAAGCTTTCTTT; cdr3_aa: CASSRLTGEAFF
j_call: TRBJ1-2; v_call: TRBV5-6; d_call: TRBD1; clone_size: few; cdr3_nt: TGTGCCAGCAGCTTGGGCTTTCGACAGGGGTCAGGCTACACCTTC; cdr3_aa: CASSLGFRQGSGYTF
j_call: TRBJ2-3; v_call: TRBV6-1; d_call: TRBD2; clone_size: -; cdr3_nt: TGTGCCAGCAGTGATGCGGGAGGCACAGATACGCAGTATTTT; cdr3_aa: CASSDAGGTDTQYF
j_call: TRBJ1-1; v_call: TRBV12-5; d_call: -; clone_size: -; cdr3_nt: TGTGCTAGTGGTTTGGACATGGGTACTGAAGCTTTCTTT; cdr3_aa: CASGLDMGTEAFF
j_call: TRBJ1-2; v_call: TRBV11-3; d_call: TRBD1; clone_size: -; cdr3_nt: TGTGCCAGCAGCTTGGACCGACAGGGGGGCTACACCTTC; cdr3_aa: CASSLDRQGGYTF
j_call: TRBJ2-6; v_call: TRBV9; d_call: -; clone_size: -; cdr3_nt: TGTGCCAGCAGCGTGCGAGGGTATGGGGCCAACGTCCTGACTTTC; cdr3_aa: CASSVRGYGANVLTF
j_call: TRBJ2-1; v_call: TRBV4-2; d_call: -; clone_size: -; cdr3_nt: TGTGCCAGCAGCCCTGGGACCTACAATGAGCAGTTCTTC; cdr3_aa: CASSPGTYNEQFF
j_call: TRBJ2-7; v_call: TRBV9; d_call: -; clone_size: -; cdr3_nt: TGTGCCAGCAGCGTAGCAAAGGGCTACGAGCAGTACTTC; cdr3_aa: CASSVAKGYEQYF
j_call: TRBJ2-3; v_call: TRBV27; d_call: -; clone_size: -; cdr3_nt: TGTGCCAGCAGTTTATTGTGGGGAAGTGCAGATACGCAGTATTTT; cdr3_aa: CASSLLWGSADTQYF
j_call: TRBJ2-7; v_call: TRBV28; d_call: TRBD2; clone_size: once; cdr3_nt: TGTGCCAGCGGTAGCGGGAGGGCCGGGATTTGGTACTTC; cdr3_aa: CASGSGRAGIWYF
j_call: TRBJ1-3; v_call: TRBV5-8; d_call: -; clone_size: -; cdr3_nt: TGTGCCAGCAGCTTGGATCTTGGGACTGGAAACACCATATATTTT; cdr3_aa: CASSLDLGTGNTIYF
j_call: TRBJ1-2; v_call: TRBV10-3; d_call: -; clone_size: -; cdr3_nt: TGTGCCATCAGTGAGTCCGTTAGGGGAGGCTACACCTTC; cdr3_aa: CAISESVRGGYTF